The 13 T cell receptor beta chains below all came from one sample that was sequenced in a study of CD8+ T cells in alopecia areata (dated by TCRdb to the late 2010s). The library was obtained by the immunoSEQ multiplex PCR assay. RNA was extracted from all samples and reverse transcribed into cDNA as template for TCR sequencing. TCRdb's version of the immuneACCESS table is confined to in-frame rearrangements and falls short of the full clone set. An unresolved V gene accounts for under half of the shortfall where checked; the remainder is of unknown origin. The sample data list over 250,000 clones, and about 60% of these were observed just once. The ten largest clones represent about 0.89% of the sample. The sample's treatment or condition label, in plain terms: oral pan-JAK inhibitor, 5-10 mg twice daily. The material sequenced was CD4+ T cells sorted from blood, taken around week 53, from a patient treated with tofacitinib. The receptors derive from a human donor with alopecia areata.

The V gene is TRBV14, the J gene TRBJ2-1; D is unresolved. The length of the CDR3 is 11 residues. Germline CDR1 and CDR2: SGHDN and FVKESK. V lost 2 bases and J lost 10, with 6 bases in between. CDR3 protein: CASSQLTEQFF. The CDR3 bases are TGTGCCAGCAGCCAACTAACAGAGCAGTTCTTC.

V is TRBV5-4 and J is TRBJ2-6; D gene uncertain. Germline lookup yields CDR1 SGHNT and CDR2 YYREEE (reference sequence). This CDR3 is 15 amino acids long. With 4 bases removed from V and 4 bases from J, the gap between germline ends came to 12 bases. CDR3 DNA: TGTGCCAGCAGCCGGACCAACCCAGGGGCCAACGTCCTGACTTTC. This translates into CASSRTNPGANVLTF.

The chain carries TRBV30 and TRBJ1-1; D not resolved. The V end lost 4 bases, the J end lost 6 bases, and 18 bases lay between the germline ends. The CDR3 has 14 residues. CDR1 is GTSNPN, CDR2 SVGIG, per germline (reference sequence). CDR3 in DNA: TGTGCCTGGATCCCCTCCAGACACACAGCTGAAGCTTTCTTT. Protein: CAWIPSRHTAEAFF.

The CDR3 nucleotides read TGCAGCGTTGCCGGGACAGGGAGCTCCTACAATGAGCAGTTCTTC. It encodes CSVAGTGSSYNEQFF. The rearrangement links TRBV29-1 to TRBJ2-1, with 9 bases matching TRBD1. V shed 4 bases, J shed 0 bases, and the junction held 4 bases outside the gene matches. Germline V gene lookup returns CDR1 SQVTM and CDR2 ANQGSEA. This CDR3 has 15 residues.

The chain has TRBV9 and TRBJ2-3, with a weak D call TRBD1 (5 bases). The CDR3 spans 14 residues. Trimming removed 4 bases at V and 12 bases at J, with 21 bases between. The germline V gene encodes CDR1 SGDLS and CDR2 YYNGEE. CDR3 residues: CASSPTGAVNPQYF. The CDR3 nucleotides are TGTGCCAGCAGCCCGACTGGGGCTGTCAACCCCCAGTATTTT.

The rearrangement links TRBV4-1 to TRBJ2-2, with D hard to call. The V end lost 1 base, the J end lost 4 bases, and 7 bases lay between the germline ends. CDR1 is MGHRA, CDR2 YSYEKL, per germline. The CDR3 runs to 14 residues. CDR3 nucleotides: TGCGCCAGCAGCCAAGGTAGTGTCACCGGGGAGCTGTTTTTT. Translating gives CASSQGSVTGELFF.

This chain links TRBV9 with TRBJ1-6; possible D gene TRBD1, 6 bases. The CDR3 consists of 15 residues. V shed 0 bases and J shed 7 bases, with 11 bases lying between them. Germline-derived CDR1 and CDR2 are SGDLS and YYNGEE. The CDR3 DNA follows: TGTGCCAGCAGCGTAGATTGGACAGCAAATTCACCCCTCCACTTT. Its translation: CASSVDWTANSPLHF.

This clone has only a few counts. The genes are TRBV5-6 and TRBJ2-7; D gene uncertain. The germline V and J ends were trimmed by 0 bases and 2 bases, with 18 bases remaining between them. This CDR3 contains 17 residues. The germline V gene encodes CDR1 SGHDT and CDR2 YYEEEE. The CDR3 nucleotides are TGTGCCAGCAGCTTGGGTTCCGCCCGCGGAAACACCTACGAGCAGTACTTC. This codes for CASSLGSARGNTYEQYF.

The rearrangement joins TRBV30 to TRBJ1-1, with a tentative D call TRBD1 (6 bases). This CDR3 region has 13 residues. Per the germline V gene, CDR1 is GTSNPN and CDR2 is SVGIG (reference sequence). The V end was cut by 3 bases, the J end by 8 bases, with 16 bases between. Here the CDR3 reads CAWSLYDRIEAFF. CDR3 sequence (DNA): TGTGCCTGGAGCCTATACGACAGGATCGAAGCTTTCTTT.

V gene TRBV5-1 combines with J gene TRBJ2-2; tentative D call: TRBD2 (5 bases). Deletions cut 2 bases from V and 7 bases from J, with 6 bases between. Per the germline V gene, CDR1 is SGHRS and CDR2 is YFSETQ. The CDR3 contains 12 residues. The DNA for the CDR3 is TGCGCCAGCAGCTTAGGAGGCGGGGAGCTGTTTTTT. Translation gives CASSLGGGELFF.

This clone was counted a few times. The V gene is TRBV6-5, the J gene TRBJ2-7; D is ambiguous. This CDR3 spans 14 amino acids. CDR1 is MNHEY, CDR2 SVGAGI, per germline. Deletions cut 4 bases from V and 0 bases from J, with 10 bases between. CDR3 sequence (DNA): TGTGCCAGCAGTTTGGACCCCGTCTCCTACGAGCAGTACTTC. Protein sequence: CASSLDPVSYEQYF.

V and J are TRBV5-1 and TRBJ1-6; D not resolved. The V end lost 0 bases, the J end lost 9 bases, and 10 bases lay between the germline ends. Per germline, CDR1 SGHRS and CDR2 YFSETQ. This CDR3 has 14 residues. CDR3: CASSLEAVPSPLHF. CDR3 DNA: TGCGCCAGCAGCTTGGAAGCAGTGCCTTCACCCCTCCACTTT.

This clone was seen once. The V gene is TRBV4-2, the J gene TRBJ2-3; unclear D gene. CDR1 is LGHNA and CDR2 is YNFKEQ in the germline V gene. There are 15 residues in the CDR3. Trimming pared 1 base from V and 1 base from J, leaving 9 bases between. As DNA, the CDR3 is TGTGCCAGCAGCCAAGTGGGTATCGGCACAGATACGCAGTATTTT. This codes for CASSQVGIGTDTQYF.